Each of the 27 T cell receptor beta chains below was sequenced from the same sample in a study of blood T cell repertoires in COVID-19. TCRdb's table, derived via immunoSEQ multiplex PCR, lists solely in-frame clones and lacks some. The sample consists of hundreds of thousands of clones, roughly 85% of them appearing once. The sample was PBMCs or T cells enriched from blood (not recorded which). Every receptor here comes from a woman between 18 and 30 years old with acute COVID-19.

V is TRBV7-8 and J is TRBJ1-5; 9 nucleotides align to TRBD1. The V gene's germline CDR1 is SGHVS and CDR2 FQNEAQ. The CDR3 consists of 17 residues. The trim removed 3 bases at V and 5 bases at J, leaving 11 bases unmatched. The CDR3 region is CASSFGTGRIEDQPQHF. The DNA of the CDR3 is TGTGCCAGCAGCTTCGGGACAGGGAGAATAGAGGATCAGCCCCAGCATTTT.

The rearrangement joins TRBV28 to TRBJ2-7; D is unresolved. From germline, CDR1 is MDHEN and CDR2 SYDVKM. Trimming cost V 7 bases and J 3 bases, with 13 bases left between them. The length of the CDR3 is 13 residues. The CDR3 loop is CASTSVPFYEQYF. CDR3 sequence (DNA): TGTGCCAGCACGTCCGTTCCTTTCTACGAGCAGTACTTC.

The V call is TRBV9, the J call TRBJ2-2, with a tentative D call TRBD2 (7 bases). V lost 0 bases, J lost 0 bases, and 15 bases lay in between. The CDR3 has 18 residues. The germline CDR1 and CDR2 sequences are SGDLS and YYNGEE. The CDR3 DNA follows: TGTGCCAGCAGCGTAGCAATCCGGGGGGCAACGAACACCGGGGAGCTGTTTTTT. This sequence encodes CASSVAIRGATNTGELFF. The complete variable domain, with remaining parts taken from reference TRBV9 and TRBJ2-2, reads DSGVTQTPKHLITATGQRVTLRCSPRSGDLSVYWYQQSLDQGLQFLIQYYNGEERAKGNILERFSAQQFPDLHSELNLSSLELGDSALYFCASSVAIRGATNTGELFFGEGSRLTVL.

This chain uses TRBV28 with TRBJ1-2; 7 bases are shared with TRBD1. Germline trimming cut 6 bases from V and 4 bases from J; bases unmatched to any gene: 2. The CDR3 contains 12 residues. Germline V gene sequence: CDR1 MDHEN, CDR2 SYDVKM. The CDR3 loop reads CASSWDSYGYTF. The CDR3 nucleotides read TGTGCCAGCAGCTGGGACAGCTATGGCTACACCTTC.

The chain links TRBV18 to TRBJ1-6; TRBD1 agrees at 7 bases. The germline CDR1 and CDR2 sequences are KGHSH and LQKENI. The J segment lost 7 bases and the V segment lost 3 bases, leaving 3 bases of the junction unmatched. CDR3 size: 14 residues. In nucleotides, the CDR3 is TGTGCCAGCTCACCGACAGGGTTCAATTCACCCCTCCACTTT. Translated, it gives CASSPTGFNSPLHF.

The rearrangement links TRBV14 to TRBJ1-6, with 10 nucleotides matching TRBD1. The CDR3 spans 15 residues. J lost 9 bases, V lost 2 bases, and 4 bases had no gene match. Germline V gives CDR1 SGHDN, CDR2 FVKESK. CDR3 nucleotide sequence: TGTGCCAGCAGCCAAAGCGACAGGGGGCGTTCACCCCTCCACTTT. The encoded protein is CASSQSDRGRSPLHF.

The rearrangement links TRBV30 to TRBJ1-3; D uncertain. Germline CDR1 GTSNPN, CDR2 SVGIG (reference sequence). The CDR3 has 11 amino acids. Trimming left V 0 bases short and J 7 bases short, with 4 bases between. The CDR3 region is CAWSVRNTIYF. CDR3 in DNA: TGTGCCTGGAGTGTACGGAACACCATATATTTT.

The V gene is TRBV12-3 or TRBV12-4, the J gene TRBJ1-2; TRBD1 aligns across 7 bases. After removal of 5 bases from V and 3 bases from J, the junction contained 3 bases not matched to a gene. The CDR3 contains 13 residues. CDR3: CASSPTGDYGYTF. The CDR3 DNA sequence: TGTGCCAGCAGTCCCACAGGGGACTATGGCTACACCTTC.

This clone was seen once. V gene TRBV9 combines with J gene TRBJ1-2; D not resolved. The germline V gene has CDR1 SGDLS and CDR2 YYNGEE. This CDR3 has 16 residues. The germline V and J ends were trimmed by 2 bases and 0 bases, with 14 bases remaining between them. The CDR3 DNA reads TGTGCCAGCAGCGTGGGAGGACGGGAACCTAACTATGGCTACACCTTC. Its translation: CASSVGGREPNYGYTF.

V usage is TRBV24-1 and J usage is TRBJ2-7; D remains ambiguous. The CDR3 loop spans 15 amino acids. The ends were cut back, 2 bases at V and 4 bases at J, with 14 bases in the middle. The germline V gene has CDR1 KGHDR and CDR2 SFDVKD. In DNA, the CDR3 is TGTGCCACCAGTGATTACTATAAAAGTGGATACGAGCAGTACTTC. Translating it yields CATSDYYKSGYEQYF.

In DNA, the CDR3 is TGTGCCAGTAGTATAGCACAGGGTACTGGAAACACCATATATTTT. Encoded protein: CASSIAQGTGNTIYF. This chain connects TRBV19 to TRBJ1-3; D perhaps matches TRBD1 (6 bases). Germline CDR1 is LNHDA and CDR2 is SQIVND (reference sequence). V lost 1 base and J 2 bases, leaving 9 bases between the germline ends. This CDR3 spans 15 amino acids.

This chain links TRBV28 with TRBJ1-2, with TRBD1 matching over 7 bases. Looked up from germline, CDR1 is MDHEN and CDR2 is SYDVKM. This CDR3 has 13 amino acids. The junction had 5 bases not matched to a gene; V was cut back by 2 bases and J by 8 bases. CDR3 sequence reads: CASSLLTGAGYTF. The CDR3 DNA follows: TGTGCCAGCAGTTTACTAACAGGGGCCGGCTACACCTTC.

This clone has just one count. The chain employs TRBV30 and TRBJ1-5; the D gene is possibly TRBD1 (6 bases). The CDR3 runs to 16 residues. Germline lookup yields CDR1 GTSNPN and CDR2 SVGIG (reference sequence). Trimming removed 0 bases at V and 1 base at J, with 13 bases between. As DNA, the CDR3 is TGTGCCTGGAGTGTACAAGGCAGGGGAAGCAATCAGCCCCAGCATTTT. Translation: CAWSVQGRGSNQPQHF.

The chain employs TRBV3-1 (or the pseudogene TRBV3-2) and TRBJ2-2; D gene ambiguous. V gave up 1 base and J gave up 4 bases, with 16 bases separating them. The CDR3 consists of 17 residues. Germline V gene lookup returns CDR1 LGHDT and CDR2 YNNKEL (reference sequence). The CDR3 spells CASSQGSGSSLTGELFF. The CDR3 region has the DNA TGTGCCAGCAGCCAAGGTTCTGGTAGCAGCCTCACCGGGGAGCTGTTTTTT.

This clone showed up just once. The chain couples TRBV5-1 to TRBJ2-5; tentative D call: TRBD2 (6 bases). The germline V gene has CDR1 SGHRS and CDR2 YFSETQ. The CDR3 is 15 amino acids. Trimming pared 6 bases from V and 2 bases from J, leaving 17 bases between. The CDR3, as DNA: TGCGCCAGCACTGAGTCACTAGCAGTTCAAGAGACCCAGTACTTC. Its protein product is CASTESLAVQETQYF.

The chain uses TRBV19 and TRBJ1-5, with D possibly TRBD1 on 5 matching bases. Trimming removed 10 bases from V and 3 bases from J, with 16 bases in between. CDR3 length: 14 amino acids. Germline CDR1 and CDR2: LNHDA and SQIVND (reference sequence). CDR3 DNA sequence: TGTGCCACCTCCGGTCCAGGGATCAATCAGCCCCAGCATTTT. Its protein is CATSGPGINQPQHF.

This rearrangement joins TRBV10-3 to TRBJ2-7, with 8 nucleotides matching TRBD1. After removal of 6 bases from V and 5 bases from J, the junction contained 12 bases not matched to a gene. The CDR3 consists of 15 residues. Looked up from germline, CDR1 is ENHRY and CDR2 is SYGVKD. The CDR3 protein is CAIRTGTGDTDEQYF. DNA for the CDR3: TGTGCCATCAGGACAGGGACAGGAGATACGGACGAGCAGTACTTC.

This clone was detected only once. The V call is TRBV9, the J call TRBJ2-4; 8 bases line up with TRBD1. The CDR3 extends over 16 amino acids. CDR1 and CDR2 (germline): SGDLS, YYNGEE. With 0 bases clipped from V and 8 bases from J, the junction kept 10 bases outside the gene matches. CDR3 DNA: TGTGCCAGCAGCGTAGAGGGGACAGGCATCCTAGACATTCAGTACTTC. Encoded protein: CASSVEGTGILDIQYF.

V is TRBV2 and J is TRBJ1-1; D gene uncertain. Per germline, CDR1 SNHLY and CDR2 FYNNEI. Between the trimmed V and J ends, which lost 7 bases and 4 bases, there was a span of 16 bases. The CDR3 runs 14 residues. CDR3: CASTSKGGSTEAFF. The CDR3, as DNA: TGTGCCAGCACCTCGAAAGGTGGGAGCACTGAAGCTTTCTTT. Using reference TRBV2 and TRBJ1-1 for the parts outside the CDR3, the full variable domain is EPEVTQTPSHQVTQMGQEVILRCVPISNHLYFYWYRQILGQKVEFLVSFYNNEISEKSEIFDDQFSVERPDGSNFTLKIRSTKLEDSAMYFCASTSKGGSTEAFFGQGTRLTVV.

The chain combines TRBV27 with TRBJ1-6; 9 bases match TRBD1. The CDR3 extends over 15 amino acids. With V trimmed by 4 bases and J by 7 bases, 5 bases remained unmatched. The germline CDR1 and CDR2 sequences are MNHEY and SMNVEV (reference sequence). The CDR3 here is CASSSTGGPNSPLHF. The CDR3 DNA reads TGTGCCAGCAGTTCGACAGGGGGTCCAAATTCACCCCTCCACTTT.

The rearrangement uses TRBV5-1 and TRBJ2-7; 7 positions match TRBD1. CDR3 length: 13 residues. CDR1 is SGHRS and CDR2 is YFSETQ in the germline V gene. After removal of 4 bases from V and 6 bases from J, the junction contained 7 bases not matched to a gene. CDR3 nucleotides: TGCGCCAGCAGCGCGAAACAGGGGACCGAGCAGTACTTC. This sequence encodes CASSAKQGTEQYF. Based on the CDR3 plus reference TRBV5-1 and TRBJ2-7, the full variable domain is KAGVTQTPRYLIKTRGQQVTLSCSPISGHRSVSWYQQTPGQGLQFLFEYFSETQRNKGNFPGRFSGRQFSNSRSEMNVSTLELGDSALYLCASSAKQGTEQYFGPGTRLTVT.

V is TRBV28 and J is TRBJ2-5; 7 bases match TRBD1. With 2 bases clipped from V and 3 bases from J, the junction kept 3 bases outside the gene matches. Germline assignment: CDR1 MDHEN and CDR2 SYDVKM. The CDR3 runs 14 residues. The CDR3 loop reads CASSLEGAEETQYF. In DNA form, the CDR3 reads TGTGCCAGCAGTTTAGAGGGGGCGGAAGAGACCCAGTACTTC.

The V call is TRBV4-3, the J call TRBJ2-7; TRBD1 matches at 7 bases. Germline trimming cut 2 bases from V and 6 bases from J; bases unmatched to any gene: 4. The V gene's germline CDR1 is LGHNA and CDR2 YSLEER. The CDR3 totals 13 residues. In DNA, the CDR3 is TGCGCCAGCAGCCAACGGACAGGAAGCGAGCAGTACTTC. Protein product: CASSQRTGSEQYF.

The chain carries TRBV6-5 and TRBJ1-6; D gene ambiguous. The CDR3 sequence is 15 residues long. The germline V gene has CDR1 MNHEY and CDR2 SVGAGI. Trimming removed 7 bases from V and 2 bases from J, with 12 bases in between. The DNA for the CDR3 is TGTGCCAGCATTAAAGGACTGACCTATAATTCACCCCTCCACTTT. Protein sequence: CASIKGLTYNSPLHF.

The table lists this clone with a count of one. V is TRBV6-1 and J is TRBJ1-6; TRBD1 agrees at 9 bases. Per germline, CDR1 MNHNS and CDR2 SASEGT. V trimming: 3 bases; J trimming: 8 bases; junction bases outside the gene matches: 2. The CDR3 consists of 14 residues. The CDR3: CASSEGTGYSPLHF. CDR3 in DNA: TGTGCCAGCAGTGAGGGGACAGGGTATTCACCCCTCCACTTT.

CDR3 residues: CASGLVNEQYF. The CDR3 DNA is TGTGCTAGTGGTTTGGTTAACGAGCAGTACTTC. V is TRBV12-5 and J is TRBJ2-7; D unclear. Trimming took off 0 bases at V and 5 bases at J, with 2 bases between the two ends. CDR3 length: 11 amino acids. CDR1 and CDR2 from the germline V gene are LGHNT and FRNRAP.

The rearrangement links TRBV9 to TRBJ1-1, with D maybe TRBD1 (5 bases). This CDR3 region has 15 residues. CDR1 is SGDLS and CDR2 is YYNGEE in the germline V gene. V was trimmed by 4 bases and J by 0 bases, leaving 13 bases between them. CDR3 in amino acids: CASSQSGGMNTEAFF. CDR3 in DNA: TGTGCCAGCAGCCAAAGCGGGGGGATGAACACTGAAGCTTTCTTT.